This entry is about one T cell receptor (beta chain). The data stem from a study of CD8+CD57+ T cells in acquired aplastic anemia. The germline V gene encodes CDR1 SGHDN and CDR2 FVKESK. This CDR3 is built from 12 residues. Between the trimmed V and J ends, which lost 1 base and 9 bases, there was a span of 10 bases. Genomic DNA, the template, was used for profiling of the TCR beta VDJ and CDR3. TCRdb reprocessed the reads via MiXCR and lists one record per CDR3 protein. This table has a few hundred thousand distinct CDR3 sequences, around 60% appearing once. The specimen sequenced was sorted CD4+, CD8+, or CD8+CD57+ T cells (not recorded which) from PBMCs. The chain combines TRBV14 with TRBJ2-7; D remains unclear. This sequence was found in a human donor in good health. This chain's CDR3 is CASSQVAIWQYF. DNA of the CDR3: TGTGCCAGCAGCCAAGTGGCAATATGGCAGTACTTC.